This TCR beta chain was captured by sequencing in a study of CD8 T cells in ankylosing spondylitis. Study-wide results and limits: A TCR beta motif of about 8 highly homologous variants seemed to mark ankylosing spondylitis blood. From matched ankylosing spondylitis synovial fluid, disease-linked clones were reportedly recovered at significantly enriched levels.

This clonotype was counted ten times or more. The antigen is undetermined. TCRdb re-called the 5' RACE reads with MiXCR, one entry per CDR3 protein. The sample consists of 35,000 or so distinct CDR3 sequences, 6% of them appearing once. The CDR3 runs 14 residues. Germline CDR1 is LNHNV and CDR2 is YYDKDF (reference sequence). The ends were cut back, 5 bases at V and 1 base at J, with 11 bases in the middle. The gene calls are TRBV15 and TRBJ1-2; no clear D gene. The sequence came from a male donor with ankylosing spondylitis or in good health (not recorded which). The specimen sequenced was blood, either unsorted or a sorted T cell fraction (not recorded which). CDR3 DNA: TGTGCCACCAGCTCCCCCCGAGATAACTATGGCTACACCTTC. Translated, it gives CATSSPRDNYGYTF.